A single TCR beta chain is shown here with its context. Trimming took off 3 bases at V and 4 bases at J, with 18 bases between the two ends. This CDR3 has 16 residues. In germline, CDR1 is SEHNR, CDR2 FQNEAQ (reference sequence). Data came from immunoSEQ multiplex PCR; TCRdb stores just in-frame clones and leaves some out. This sample has 130,000 to 150,000 clones, with roughly 83% found just once. These data come from a study of cytotoxic CD8 clonotypes in ibrutinib-treated CLL. At the level of the study: Of the patients, over ten were relapsed/refractory, over 14 treatment-naive and 17 to 18 IGHV unmutated.

Sample: PBMCs, taken after 12 months of ibrutinib treatment. The gene calls are TRBV7-9 and TRBJ1-1; D is uncertain. The origin of this receptor is a human donor with chronic lymphocytic leukemia. CDR3 DNA: TGTGCCAGCAGCTTTCTTGTCCCCAAGGATCCCACTGAAGCTTTCTTT. Its protein product is CASSFLVPKDPTEAFF. The full variable domain, its missing parts supplied by reference TRBV7-9 and TRBJ1-1, is DTGVSQNPRHKITKRGQNVTFRCDPISEHNRLYWYRQTLGQGPEFLTYFQNEAQLEKSRLLSDRFSAERPKGSFSTLEIQRTEQGDSAMYLCASSFLVPKDPTEAFFGQGTRLTVV.